This passage covers 2 T cell receptor beta chains from one sample sequenced in a study of cytomegalovirus exposure and HLA in healthy donors. Primers for the PCR totalled 60 Vbeta and 13 Jbeta. The method was immunoSEQ multiplex PCR; TCRdb's version includes in-frame clones alone and lacks a portion of them. This sample has approximately 170,000 clones; 65% to 85% occur once, and the top ten carry roughly 1.6%. Input material: PBMCs. These TCRs come from a woman younger than 35 in good health and CMV-seronegative.

V usage is TRBV4-1 and J usage is TRBJ2-2; tentative D call: TRBD2 (6 bases). Looked up from germline, CDR1 is MGHRA and CDR2 is YSYEKL. The V gene lost 0 bases and the J gene lost 6 bases, with 20 bases spanning the gap. The CDR3 sequence is 18 residues long. CDR3 sequence reads: CASSQDFVGRSGAGELFF. Here the CDR3 DNA reads TGCGCCAGCAGCCAAGATTTCGTGGGACGGTCGGGGGCCGGGGAGCTGTTTTTT.

The chain employs TRBV7-6 and TRBJ1-1; D is perhaps TRBD1 (5 bases). CDR3 length equals 16 residues. The germline V gene has CDR1 SGHVS and CDR2 FNYEAQ. V gave up 0 bases and J gave up 2 bases, with 13 bases separating them. In nucleotides, the CDR3 is TGTGCCAGCAGCTTAGCGTCAGGGATTAAAAACACTGAAGCTTTCTTT. Protein sequence: CASSLASGIKNTEAFF.